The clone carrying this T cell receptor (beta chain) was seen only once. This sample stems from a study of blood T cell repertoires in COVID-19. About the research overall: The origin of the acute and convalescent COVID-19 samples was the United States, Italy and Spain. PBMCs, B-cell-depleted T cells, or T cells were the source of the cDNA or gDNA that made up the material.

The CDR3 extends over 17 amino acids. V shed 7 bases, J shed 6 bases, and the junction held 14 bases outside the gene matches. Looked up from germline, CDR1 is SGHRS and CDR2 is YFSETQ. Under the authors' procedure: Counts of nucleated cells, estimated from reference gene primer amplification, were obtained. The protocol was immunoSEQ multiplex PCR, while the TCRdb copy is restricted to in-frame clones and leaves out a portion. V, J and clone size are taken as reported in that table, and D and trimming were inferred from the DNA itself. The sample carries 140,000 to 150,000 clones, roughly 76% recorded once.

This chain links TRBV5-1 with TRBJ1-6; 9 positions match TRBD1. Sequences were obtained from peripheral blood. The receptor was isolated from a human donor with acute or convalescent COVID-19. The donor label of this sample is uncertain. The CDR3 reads CASSLGWTGVANSPLHF. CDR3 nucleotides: TGCGCCAGCTCCCTGGGATGGACAGGGGTCGCTAATTCACCCCTCCACTTT.